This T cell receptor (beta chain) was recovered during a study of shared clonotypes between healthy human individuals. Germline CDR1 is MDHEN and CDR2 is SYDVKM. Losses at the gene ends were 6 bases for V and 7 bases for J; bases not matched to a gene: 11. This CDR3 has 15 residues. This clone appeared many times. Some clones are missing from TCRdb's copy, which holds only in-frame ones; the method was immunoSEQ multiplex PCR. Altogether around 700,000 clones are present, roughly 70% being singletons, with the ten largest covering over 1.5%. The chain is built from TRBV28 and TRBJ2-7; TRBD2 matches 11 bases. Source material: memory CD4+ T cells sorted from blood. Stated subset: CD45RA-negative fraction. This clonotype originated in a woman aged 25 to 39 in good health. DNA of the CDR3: TGTGCCAGCAGAGGAGGACTAGCGGGTTCCTCGGAGCAGTACTTC. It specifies CASRGGLAGSSEQYF.